These 19 T cell receptor beta chains share one sample of origin, sequenced in a study of blood T cell repertoires in COVID-19. Profiling relied on immunoSEQ multiplex PCR, and the TCRdb table lists in-frame clones only, not all of them. Of approximately 350,000 clones in the sample, about 93% were seen once. Sequenced input: peripheral blood. The receptors originated from a woman aged 18-29 years who had recovered from COVID-19.

The gene calls are TRBV3-1 (or the pseudogene TRBV3-2) and TRBJ1-2; D remains unclear. CDR3 length equals 12 residues. Per the germline V gene, CDR1 is LGHDT and CDR2 is YNNKEL (reference sequence). Deletions cut 2 bases from V and 4 bases from J, with 5 bases between. The DNA for the CDR3 is TGTGCCAGCAGCCAACACGGCTATGGCTACACCTTC. The encoded protein is CASSQHGYGYTF.

V and J are TRBV9 and TRBJ2-3; 12 nucleotides agree with TRBD2. Trimming at V came to 0 bases and at J to 5 bases, leaving 4 bases not matched to a gene. The germline gives CDR1 SGDLS, CDR2 YYNGEE. The CDR3 sequence is 16 residues long. The CDR3: CASSVAGLAGRDTQYF. Here the CDR3 DNA reads TGTGCCAGCAGCGTAGCAGGACTAGCGGGAAGAGATACGCAGTATTTT.

V and J are TRBV11-3 and TRBJ2-1, with TRBD1 identical over 7 bases. Germline loops: CDR1 SGHNT, CDR2 YENEEA. CDR3 length equals 16 residues. V was clipped by 5 bases and J by 4 bases; unmatched bases: 11. This CDR3 is CASSPAGTDLYNEQFF. DNA of the CDR3: TGTGCCAGCAGCCCCGCCGGGACAGACCTGTACAATGAGCAGTTCTTC.

V gene TRBV5-1 combines with J gene TRBJ1-4; 7 nucleotides match TRBD1. This CDR3 is built from 16 residues. Germline V gene lookup returns CDR1 SGHRS and CDR2 YFSETQ. V shed 4 bases, J shed 8 bases, and the junction held 14 bases outside the gene matches. The CDR3 region is CASSPGQGTAREKLFF. The CDR3 coding sequence is TGCGCCAGCAGCCCAGGTCAGGGGACAGCTAGAGAAAAACTGTTTTTT.

V usage is TRBV28 and J usage is TRBJ2-1; 7 positions match TRBD1. Germline CDR1 and CDR2: MDHEN and SYDVKM. V trimming: 6 bases; J trimming: 2 bases; junction bases outside the gene matches: 7. This CDR3 has 15 amino acids. CDR3 protein: CASREQGFTYNEQFF. CDR3 nucleotide sequence: TGTGCCAGCAGGGAACAGGGGTTTACCTACAATGAGCAGTTCTTC.

This clone was observed a single time. V gene TRBV11-3 combines with J gene TRBJ2-1, with 7 nucleotides matching TRBD2. Germline V gene lookup returns CDR1 SGHNT and CDR2 YENEEA. CDR3 size: 16 residues. The V and J ends lost 4 bases and 9 bases, in that order; junction bases with no gene match: 15. CDR3 region: CASSSWFGREPSEQFF. Here the CDR3 DNA reads TGTGCCAGCAGCTCTTGGTTTGGGCGGGAGCCCAGTGAGCAGTTCTTC.

This clone was seen once. This chain connects TRBV20-1 to TRBJ2-7; the match to TRBD1 covers 7 bases. V was clipped by 6 bases and J by 5 bases; unmatched bases: 4. CDR3 size: 11 residues. CDR1 is DFQATT, CDR2 SNEGSKA, per germline (reference sequence). This CDR3 reads CSAATGNEQYV. The CDR3 bases are TGCAGTGCAGCGACAGGGAACGAGCAGTACGTC.

The rearrangement joins TRBV3-1 (or the pseudogene TRBV3-2) to TRBJ2-3; 14 nucleotides agree with TRBD2. After removal of 1 base from V and 4 bases from J, the junction contained 10 bases not matched to a gene. CDR3 length: 19 amino acids. Germline CDR1 is LGHDT and CDR2 is YNNKEL (reference sequence). CDR3 residues: CASSQGRGTSGRGADTQYF. The CDR3 DNA follows: TGTGCCAGCAGCCAAGGCAGGGGGACTAGCGGGAGAGGGGCAGATACGCAGTATTTT.

This chain links TRBV10-3 with TRBJ2-1, with 11 bases lining up with TRBD2. Losses at the gene ends were 4 bases for V and 1 base for J; bases not matched to a gene: 3. The germline V gene has CDR1 ENHRY and CDR2 SYGVKD. The CDR3 is 16 amino acids. CDR3 in amino acids: CAISGSSGGSYNEQFF. In DNA, the CDR3 is TGTGCCATCAGTGGTTCTAGCGGGGGGTCCTACAATGAGCAGTTCTTC.

The gene calls are TRBV21-1 and TRBJ2-5; the table assigns TRBD1, which was not confirmed against the DNA. TRBV21-1 is a pseudogene segment. The CDR3 has 17 residues. The CDR3 is CASSPRWGMVTGETQYF. CDR3 nucleotides: TGTGCCAGCAGCCCACGTTGGGGCATGGTAACTGGAGAGACCCAGTACTTC.

This clone was counted a few times. CDR3 sequence (DNA): TGCGCCAGCAGCTTGGTACAGAGCTCCTATAATTCACCCCTCCACTTT. Translation: CASSLVQSSYNSPLHF. V gene TRBV5-1 combines with J gene TRBJ1-6; D uncertain. Trimming pared 0 bases from V and 0 bases from J, leaving 7 bases between. CDR3 length equals 16 residues. Germline CDR1 is SGHRS and CDR2 is YFSETQ.

V and J are TRBV4-1 and TRBJ2-1; TRBD2 matches at 10 bases. V was pared by 3 bases and J by 5 bases, with 19 bases of the junction left unmatched. The CDR3 is 20 residues long. CDR1 is MGHRA and CDR2 is YSYEKL in the germline V gene. The CDR3 loop reads CASSQEPGLATIPAHNEQFF. The CDR3 bases are TGCGCCAGCAGCCAGGAACCGGGACTAGCGACTATACCCGCCCACAATGAGCAGTTCTTC.

The J gene is TRBJ2-1, the V gene TRBV13; 10 bases are a match to TRBD2. The germline V gene encodes CDR1 PRHDT and CDR2 FYEKMQ (reference sequence). Losses at the gene ends were 1 base for V and 9 bases for J; bases not matched to a gene: 9. The CDR3 has 16 amino acids. The CDR3: CASSLVSLAGEGEQFF. The CDR3 DNA reads TGTGCCAGCAGCTTAGTATCGCTAGCGGGAGAAGGTGAGCAGTTCTTC.

The chain combines TRBV9 with TRBJ2-1; 11 positions match TRBD2. CDR1 SGDLS and CDR2 YYNGEE come from the germline V gene. V shed 0 bases, J shed 9 bases, and the junction held 8 bases outside the gene matches. CDR3 length: 16 residues. The CDR3 is CASSVGLAGGGGEQFF. The DNA for the CDR3 is TGTGCCAGCAGCGTAGGCCTAGCGGGAGGAGGGGGTGAGCAGTTCTTC.

The chain joins TRBV7-2 to TRBJ1-2; a weak D match, TRBD1 (6 bases). Germline V gene sequence: CDR1 SGHTA, CDR2 FQGNSA. The V gene lost 3 bases and the J gene lost 2 bases, with 13 bases spanning the gap. The length of the CDR3 is 15 residues. This CDR3 is CASSFPGGANYGYTF. As DNA, the CDR3 is TGTGCCAGCAGCTTCCCGGGGGGGGCCAACTATGGCTACACCTTC.

DNA of the CDR3: TGCAGCGTAGCTCCCGGGACAGCAGACTATGGCTACACCTTC. Translation: CSVAPGTADYGYTF. The chain links TRBV29-1 to TRBJ1-2; 7 nucleotides agree with TRBD1. The ends lost 6 bases at V and 3 bases at J; junction bases unmatched: 10. The CDR3 sequence is 14 residues long. Germline loops: CDR1 SQVTM, CDR2 ANQGSEA.

The chain couples TRBV29-1 to TRBJ2-1; 12 bases match TRBD2. The CDR3 loop spans 16 amino acids. Trimming removed 7 bases from V and 1 base from J; junction bases left unmatched: 8. In germline, CDR1 is SQVTM, CDR2 ANQGSEA. CDR3 sequence reads: CSAGLAGLSSYNEQFF. DNA of the CDR3: TGCAGCGCGGGACTAGCGGGTCTTTCTTCCTACAATGAGCAGTTCTTC.

CDR3 in amino acids: CASSPITEGTDTQYF. In DNA, the CDR3 is TGTGCCAGCAGCCCTATCACGGAGGGAACAGATACGCAGTATTTT. The V and J genes are TRBV5-8 and TRBJ2-3, with a tentative D call TRBD2 (6 bases). V was trimmed by 4 bases and J by 3 bases, leaving 15 bases between them. Germline V gives CDR1 SGHTS, CDR2 YDEGEE. There are 15 residues in the CDR3.

The chain links TRBV19 to TRBJ1-1, with 8 bases identical to TRBD1. Germline lookup yields CDR1 LNHDA and CDR2 SQIVND (reference sequence). CDR3 size: 16 residues. V was clipped by 3 bases and J by 7 bases; unmatched bases: 13. The CDR3 is CASSIIGDRRLREAFF. In DNA form, the CDR3 reads TGTGCCAGTAGTATCATCGGGGACAGGAGACTTCGTGAAGCTTTCTTT.